A single sample is the source of the 4 T cell receptor beta chains below, sequenced in a study of blood T cell repertoires in COVID-19. Assay used: immunoSEQ multiplex PCR; TCRdb lists only in-frame clones, some missing. The repertoire holds 95,000 to 120,000 clones, with approximately 91% as singletons. The sample was peripheral blood. These receptors all stem from a woman between 70 and 85 years old who had recovered from COVID-19.

The chain employs TRBV6-5 and TRBJ1-2; 9 nucleotides align to TRBD1. V dropped 3 bases and J dropped 6; count of bases not matched to a gene: 5. The CDR3 is 14 residues long. The germline gives CDR1 MNHEY, CDR2 SVGAGI. In DNA form, the CDR3 reads TGTGCCAGCAGTTATATGAGACAGGGGGATGGCTACACCTTC. Encoded protein: CASSYMRQGDGYTF.

The chain employs TRBV24-1 and TRBJ2-5, with TRBD1 matching 7 bases. Per the germline V gene, CDR1 is KGHDR and CDR2 is SFDVKD. The CDR3 extends over 12 amino acids. J was trimmed by 3 bases and V by 7 bases; bases with no gene match: 1. CDR3 amino acids: CATRGQKETQYF. As DNA, the CDR3 is TGTGCCACCAGGGGACAGAAAGAGACCCAGTACTTC.

This clone has a handful of counts. V and J are TRBV28 and TRBJ1-6; TRBD1 matches at 10 bases. CDR3 length equals 19 residues. Per germline, CDR1 MDHEN and CDR2 SYDVKM. The V segment lost 6 bases and the J segment 0 bases; nucleotides outside the gene matches: 11. The DNA for the CDR3 is TGTGCCAGCAGCCGACGACAGGGGGCTCGAGGCTCCTATAATTCACCCCTCCACTTT. Encoded protein: CASSRRQGARGSYNSPLHF.

Only one count was recorded for this clone. V is TRBV7-2 and J is TRBJ2-5; weak D call: TRBD1 (6 bases). Trimming took 2 bases from V and 5 from J, leaving 15 bases between them. The CDR3 is 15 residues long. Germline V lookup: CDR1 SGHTA, CDR2 FQGNSA. The CDR3 nucleotides are TGTGCCAGCAGCTTAAGTGGGACATATAGGGAGACCCAGTACTTC. Translating it yields CASSLSGTYRETQYF.